A single sample is the source of the 5 T cell receptor beta chains below, sequenced in a study of blood T cell repertoires in COVID-19. TCRdb's copy holds only in-frame clones and misses some; the assay was immunoSEQ multiplex PCR. The profile shows 110,000 or so clones, roughly 82% of them singletons. The sequenced sample was peripheral blood. Receptor source: a human donor in a cohort sampled during active COVID-19.

DNA for the CDR3: TGCAGTGCTAGTGAGGGACTAGCGGGGGATAGGCAAGAGACCCAGTACTTC. It specifies CSASEGLAGDRQETQYF. The chain employs TRBV20-1 and TRBJ2-5, with 14 bases identical to TRBD2. The V and J ends lost 3 bases and 2 bases, in that order; junction bases with no gene match: 8. Germline lookup yields CDR1 DFQATT and CDR2 SNEGSKA (reference sequence). The CDR3 sequence is 17 residues long.

The chain recombines TRBV5-6 with TRBJ2-6, with 7 bases identical to TRBD2. From germline, CDR1 is SGHDT and CDR2 YYEEEE. Trimming removed 4 bases from V and 1 base from J; junction bases left unmatched: 11. The CDR3 has 18 amino acids. CDR3 sequence reads: CASSTVRGWKSGANVLTF. As DNA, the CDR3 is TGTGCCAGCAGCACGGTGCGGGGGTGGAAGTCTGGGGCCAACGTCCTGACTTTC.

This chain uses TRBV10-1 with TRBJ2-1, with TRBD2 matching 12 bases. The CDR3 spans 15 residues. The germline CDR1 and CDR2 sequences are WNHNN and SYGVQD (reference sequence). The ends lost 6 bases at V and 6 bases at J; junction bases unmatched: 6. The CDR3 nucleotides read TGCGCCAGCAGCTCCAGGACTAGCGGGGCCAATGAGCAGTTCTTC. It yields the protein CASSSRTSGANEQFF.

V gene TRBV11-2 combines with J gene TRBJ2-6, with 8 bases matching TRBD1. CDR1 is SGHAT, CDR2 FQNNGV, per germline. Trimming cost V 0 bases and J 1 base; bases outside gene matches: 8. The CDR3 runs 19 residues. The CDR3 loop is CASSLDRGRGLSGANVLTF. CDR3 DNA sequence: TGTGCCAGCAGCTTAGATAGGGGCAGGGGGCTTTCTGGGGCCAACGTCCTGACTTTC. Combining the CDR3 with reference TRBV11-2 and TRBJ2-6 gives the whole variable domain EAGVAQSPRYKIIEKRQSVAFWCNPISGHATLYWYQQILGQGPKLLIQFQNNGVVDDSQLPKDRFSAERLKGVDSTLKIQPAKLEDSAVYLCASSLDRGRGLSGANVLTFGAGSRLTVL.

The CDR3 protein is CASSPDRMGFTKNIQYF. The CDR3 nucleotides are TGTGCCAGCTCACCCGACAGGATGGGGTTTACCAAAAACATTCAGTACTTC. The chain uses TRBV18 and TRBJ2-4, with D perhaps TRBD1 (6 bases). The V and J ends lost 3 bases and 2 bases respectively, with 17 bases between them. Germline CDR1 reads KGHSH; CDR2 reads LQKENI. The CDR3 loop spans 17 amino acids.